This TCR beta chain was captured by sequencing in a study of CD8+ T cells in alopecia areata. At the level of the study: Twice a day, 5 to 10 mg of oral tofacitinib was administered to treated patients.

Peripheral blood samples and lesional scalp punch biopsies were obtained from alopecia areata patients. Regarding this clone: No antigen is known for it.

The sequencing template was cDNA reverse transcribed from extracted RNA. The table came from immunoSEQ multiplex PCR; TCRdb's copy has only in-frame clones and leaves some out. The top ten clones hold more than 0.95% of a sample with 250,000 or so clones, roughly two thirds of them seen once. This CDR3 region has 14 residues. V lost 4 bases, J lost 8 bases, and 9 bases stayed unmatched. CDR1 is SQVTM and CDR2 is ANQGSEA in the germline V gene. Study results and caveats: Researchers report lesional scalp, most notably alopecia totalis/universalis, outstripped normal scalp in clonality. Normal-skin resident alphabeta T cells also appear among scalp sample sequences.

The sequencing used CD4+ T cells sorted from blood, collected at week 0. The TCR sequence derives from a human donor with alopecia areata. The chain has TRBV29-1 and TRBJ2-3, with 10 bases aligning to TRBD2. As DNA, the CDR3 is TGCAGCGTTGGAGCGGGGGGGCAGGGAGGTACGCAGTATTTT. This translates into CSVGAGGQGGTQYF.